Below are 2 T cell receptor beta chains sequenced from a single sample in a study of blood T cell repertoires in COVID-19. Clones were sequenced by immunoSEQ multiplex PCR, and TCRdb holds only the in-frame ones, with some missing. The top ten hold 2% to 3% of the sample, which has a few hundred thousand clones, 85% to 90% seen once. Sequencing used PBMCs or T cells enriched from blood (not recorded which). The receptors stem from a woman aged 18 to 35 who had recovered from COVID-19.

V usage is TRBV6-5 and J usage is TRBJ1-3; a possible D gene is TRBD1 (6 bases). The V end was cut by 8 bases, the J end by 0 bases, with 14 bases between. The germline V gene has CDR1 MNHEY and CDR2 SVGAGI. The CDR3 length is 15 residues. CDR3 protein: CASRTVLNSGNTIYF. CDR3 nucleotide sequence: TGTGCCAGCCGGACAGTTCTAAACTCTGGAAACACCATATATTTT.

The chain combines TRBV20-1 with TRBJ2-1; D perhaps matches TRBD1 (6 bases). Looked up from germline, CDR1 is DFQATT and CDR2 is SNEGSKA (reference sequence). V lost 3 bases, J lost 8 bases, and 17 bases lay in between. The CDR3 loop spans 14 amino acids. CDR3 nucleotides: TGCAGTGCTAGTCCTCAGGGGATTCAGGATGAGCAGTTCTTC. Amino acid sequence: CSASPQGIQDEQFF.